Below, 25 T cell receptor beta chains from the same sample are listed, as sequenced in a study of cytomegalovirus exposure and HLA in healthy donors. PCR involved 60 Vbeta and 13 Jbeta primers. TCRdb keeps only in-frame clones here, not all; method: immunoSEQ multiplex PCR. The sample has 160,000 or so clones, 81% seen once; the top ten hold approximately 1.2%. Sequenced material: PBMCs. These receptors all come from a man between 50 and 59 years old in good health and CMV-seropositive.

The chain joins TRBV20-1 to TRBJ2-7, with D unresolved. Trimming pared 4 bases from V and 1 base from J, leaving 2 bases between. Germline V gene lookup returns CDR1 DFQATT and CDR2 SNEGSKA (reference sequence). CDR3 length: 10 residues. The CDR3 here is CSATSYEQYF. In nucleotides, the CDR3 is TGCAGTGCTACGTCCTACGAGCAGTACTTC.

The rearrangement links TRBV7-2 to TRBJ2-2; 9 bases are a match to TRBD1. Germline assignment: CDR1 SGHTA and CDR2 FQGNSA. This CDR3 spans 14 amino acids. Unmatched junction bases numbered 1, after V lost 3 bases and J lost 5 bases. CDR3 coding DNA: TGTGCCAGCAGCTTGGGGACAGGGACCGGGGAGCTGTTTTTT. It specifies CASSLGTGTGELFF.

The V gene is TRBV5-1, the J gene TRBJ2-5, with D possibly matching TRBD1 (7 bases). Trimming removed 3 bases from V and 0 bases from J, with 12 bases in between. The germline V gene encodes CDR1 SGHRS and CDR2 YFSETQ. The CDR3 has 15 residues. CDR3 sequence (DNA): TGCGCCAGCAGCTGGGCGGGACAGTACCAAGAGACCCAGTACTTC. Translating gives CASSWAGQYQETQYF.

This clone was counted a single time. This chain links TRBV4-3 with TRBJ2-2; no reliable D call. The CDR3 is made up of 14 amino acids. Looked up from germline, CDR1 is LGHNA and CDR2 is YSLEER. Trimming stripped 1 base from V and 2 bases from J, with 5 bases between. The CDR3 nucleotides read TGCGCCAGCAGCCAAGGGAGTAACACCGGGGAGCTGTTTTTT. Residues: CASSQGSNTGELFF.

J is TRBJ1-2 and V is TRBV10-3, with 10 positions matching TRBD1. V lost 6 bases and J lost 7; bases outside the gene matches: 2. CDR3 length equals 12 residues. Germline values: CDR1 ENHRY, CDR2 SYGVKD. Here the CDR3 DNA reads TGTGCCATCAGGGGACAGGGGAGTGGCTACACCTTC. Translating gives CAIRGQGSGYTF.

This clone was seen a handful of times. The rearrangement joins TRBV29-1 to TRBJ2-5, with 8 bases fitting TRBD2. The junction had 7 bases not matched to a gene; V was cut back by 3 bases and J by 4 bases. CDR3 length: 14 amino acids. Germline-derived CDR1 and CDR2 are SQVTM and ANQGSEA. CDR3 loop: CSVDIAGRGETQYF. CDR3 DNA: TGCAGCGTTGATATAGCGGGGAGGGGAGAGACCCAGTACTTC.

The chain links TRBV29-1 to TRBJ1-2, with D possibly matching TRBD1 (6 bases). The CDR3 is 13 residues long. Trimming stripped 2 bases from V and 2 bases from J, with 9 bases between. Germline V CDR1 and CDR2: SQVTM, ANQGSEA. CDR3 residues: CSVELGANYGYTF. The CDR3 bases are TGCAGCGTTGAATTGGGGGCGAACTATGGCTACACCTTC.

The chain joins TRBV5-4 to TRBJ2-7, with TRBD2 matching over 8 bases. J lost 1 base, V lost 4 bases, and 4 bases had no gene match. The germline CDR1 and CDR2 sequences are SGHNT and YYREEE (reference sequence). The CDR3 is 14 amino acids. The CDR3 bases are TGTGCCAGCAGCCTCGGACTAGCATCCTACGAGCAGTACTTC. It codes for CASSLGLASYEQYF. The full variable domain, its missing parts supplied by reference TRBV5-4 and TRBJ2-7, is ETGVTQSPTHLIKTRGQQVTLRCSSQSGHNTVSWYQQALGQGPQFIFQYYREEENGRGNFPPRFSGLQFPNYSSELNVNALELDDSALYLCASSLGLASYEQYFGPGTRLTVT.

The genes are TRBV6-6 and TRBJ2-7; 10 bases are shared with TRBD1. This CDR3 is built from 13 residues. The junction had 8 bases not matched to a gene; V was cut back by 10 bases and J by 5 bases. Germline CDR1 MNHNY, CDR2 SVGAGI (reference sequence). For the CDR3, the DNA is TGTGCCATCGCGGGACAGGGGACCCACGAGCAGTACTTC. As protein: CAIAGQGTHEQYF.

In this sample, this clone turned up a few times. The chain employs TRBV6-6 and TRBJ2-7; TRBD1 matches at 12 bases. Germline CDR1 MNHNY, CDR2 SVGAGI (reference sequence). V lost 2 bases and J lost 7; bases outside the gene matches: 3. This CDR3 comprises 14 residues. The CDR3 protein is CASSYGDRGQEQYF. The DNA for the CDR3 is TGTGCCAGCAGTTACGGGGACAGGGGGCAAGAGCAGTACTTC.

The chain uses TRBV28 and TRBJ1-3; 7 nucleotides line up with TRBD1. The V gene's germline CDR1 is MDHEN and CDR2 SYDVKM. The V and J ends lost 2 bases and 4 bases, in that order; junction bases with no gene match: 5. The CDR3 contains 15 residues. In DNA form, the CDR3 reads TGTGCCAGCAGTTTACGACAGGGTACGGGAAACACCATATATTTT. This sequence encodes CASSLRQGTGNTIYF.

J is TRBJ2-2 and V is TRBV28, with unresolved D. Germline CDR1 MDHEN, CDR2 SYDVKM. The CDR3 runs 13 residues. The V and J ends lost 11 bases and 1 base respectively, with 11 bases between them. The CDR3 here is CAALAVNTGELFF. In nucleotides, the CDR3 is TGTGCCGCTTTGGCGGTGAACACCGGGGAGCTGTTTTTT.

The V and J genes are TRBV11-1 and TRBJ2-6; D unclear. V was pared by 6 bases and J by 4 bases, with 4 bases between. CDR1 SGHAT and CDR2 FQDESV come from the germline V gene (reference sequence). CDR3 length: 12 amino acids. The DNA of the CDR3 is TGTGCCAGCAGACTAGGGGCCAACGTCCTGACTTTC. It translates to CASRLGANVLTF.

This clone was counted only a few times. This chain links TRBV18 with TRBJ2-6, with 7 bases fitting TRBD2. In germline, CDR1 is KGHSH, CDR2 LQKENI. CDR3 size: 16 residues. With 7 bases clipped from V and 4 bases from J, the junction kept 10 bases outside the gene matches. The CDR3 DNA follows: TGTGCCAGCTGCCTGGGGAGGGCCGCGGGGGCCAACGTCCTGACTTTC. Amino acids: CASCLGRAAGANVLTF.

This clone came up a few times. The rearrangement joins TRBV15 to TRBJ1-1; possible D gene TRBD1, 5 bases. Trimming cost V 6 bases and J 0 bases, with 14 bases left between them. CDR1 is LNHNV, CDR2 YYDKDF, per germline (reference sequence). The CDR3 is made up of 15 amino acids. CDR3 sequence: CATSKKRTMNTEAFF. Here the CDR3 DNA reads TGTGCCACCAGTAAAAAACGGACAATGAACACTGAAGCTTTCTTT. The full variable domain, in which reference TRBV15 and TRBJ1-1 provide the parts outside the CDR3, is DAMVIQNPRYQVTQFGKPVTLSCSQTLNHNVMYWYQQKSSQAPKLLFHYYDKDFNNEADTPDNFQSRRPNTSFCFLDIRSPGLGDTAMYLCATSKKRTMNTEAFFGQGTRLTVV.

The V gene is TRBV6-6, the J gene TRBJ1-2; 7 bases are shared with TRBD1. CDR3 length equals 14 residues. The V gene end was trimmed by 6 bases and the J gene end by 8 bases; junction bases not matched to a gene: 12. The germline V gene has CDR1 MNHNY and CDR2 SVGAGI (reference sequence). CDR3 residues: CASRTSDRVEGYTF. CDR3 in DNA: TGTGCCAGCAGAACCTCCGACAGGGTAGAGGGCTACACCTTC.

V and J are TRBV5-1 and TRBJ2-7; TRBD1 might be the D (5 bases). Trimming took off 3 bases at V and 6 bases at J, with 10 bases between the two ends. Germline-derived CDR1 and CDR2 are SGHRS and YFSETQ. This CDR3 comprises 12 residues. CDR3 in amino acids: CASSSDSGEQYF. The CDR3 DNA is TGCGCCAGCAGCTCTGACAGTGGCGAGCAGTACTTC.

CDR3 coding DNA: TGTGCCAGCAGCACCAACAGGGCTTCTAATGAAAAACTGTTTTTT. It encodes CASSTNRASNEKLFF. This sequence joins TRBV7-2 and TRBJ1-4, with D perhaps TRBD1 (6 bases). This CDR3 comprises 15 residues. Germline V gene lookup returns CDR1 SGHTA and CDR2 FQGNSA. With 5 bases removed from V and 3 bases from J, the gap between germline ends came to 13 bases.

The rearrangement uses TRBV6-1 and TRBJ2-1; 7 nucleotides agree with TRBD1. Germline V CDR1 and CDR2: MNHNS, SASEGT. The CDR3 sequence is 15 residues long. The V segment lost 6 bases and the J segment 6 bases; nucleotides outside the gene matches: 11. CDR3 amino acids: CASRVTQGVGNEQFF. In DNA form, the CDR3 reads TGTGCCAGCAGGGTAACGCAGGGGGTTGGCAATGAGCAGTTCTTC.

The chain carries TRBV4-2 and TRBJ2-1; the match to TRBD2 covers 12 bases. The CDR3 spans 18 residues. Trimming removed 4 bases from V and 2 bases from J; junction bases left unmatched: 9. CDR1 LGHNA and CDR2 YNFKEQ come from the germline V gene. CDR3: CASSRPLAGGRTYNEQFF. CDR3 bases: TGTGCCAGCAGCCGCCCACTAGCGGGGGGCCGTACCTACAATGAGCAGTTCTTC.

The chain recombines TRBV18 with TRBJ2-5; no clear D gene. CDR1 is KGHSH and CDR2 is LQKENI in the germline V gene. CDR3 length equals 12 residues. Trimming left V 8 bases short and J 2 bases short, with 9 bases between. The chain's CDR3 is CASGPVQETQYF. CDR3 sequence (DNA): TGTGCCAGCGGGCCAGTACAAGAGACCCAGTACTTC.

The table lists this clone with a count of one. V is TRBV7-8 and J is TRBJ2-5; the D gene is possibly TRBD2 (5 bases). The J call could be wrong; TRBJ2-7 is a better fit for the DNA end. CDR1 and CDR2 from the germline V gene are SGHVS and FQNEAQ. This CDR3 is built from 14 residues. CDR3 sequence (DNA): TGTGCCAGCAGCTTCGAACTAGGTTCCGACGAGCAGTACTTC. It codes for CASSFELGSDEQYF.

The rearrangement joins TRBV19 to TRBJ1-1; D remains ambiguous. The CDR3 length is 15 residues. V dropped 7 bases and J dropped 5 bases, with 20 bases sitting between them. Germline lookup yields CDR1 LNHDA and CDR2 SQIVND (reference sequence). The CDR3 sequence is CASNPSSGYLTEAFF. The CDR3 DNA follows: TGTGCCAGTAACCCTAGTTCGGGGTATTTGACTGAAGCTTTCTTT.

This rearrangement joins TRBV28 to TRBJ2-1; 8 positions match TRBD1. Trimming took 8 bases from V and 7 from J; bases not matched to a gene: 10. Germline loops: CDR1 MDHEN, CDR2 SYDVKM. The CDR3 sequence is 14 residues long. The CDR3 spells CASETGAPKNEQFF. The CDR3 DNA reads TGTGCCAGCGAGACAGGGGCCCCCAAAAATGAGCAGTTCTTC.

This chain uses TRBV28 with TRBJ2-7; D is possibly TRBD1 (6 bases). This CDR3 has 15 residues. Germline V gene lookup returns CDR1 MDHEN and CDR2 SYDVKM. V was pared by 5 bases and J by 6 bases, with 20 bases between. This chain's CDR3 is CASSGGGRGSGEQYF. As DNA, the CDR3 is TGTGCCAGCAGTGGGGGTGGCAGGGGCTCGGGCGAGCAGTACTTC. Based on the CDR3 plus reference TRBV28 and TRBJ2-7, the full variable domain is DVKVTQSSRYLVKRTGEKVFLECVQDMDHENMFWYRQDPGLGLRLIYFSYDVKMKEKGDIPEGYSVSREKKERFSLILESASTNQTSMYLCASSGGGRGSGEQYFGPGTRLTVT.